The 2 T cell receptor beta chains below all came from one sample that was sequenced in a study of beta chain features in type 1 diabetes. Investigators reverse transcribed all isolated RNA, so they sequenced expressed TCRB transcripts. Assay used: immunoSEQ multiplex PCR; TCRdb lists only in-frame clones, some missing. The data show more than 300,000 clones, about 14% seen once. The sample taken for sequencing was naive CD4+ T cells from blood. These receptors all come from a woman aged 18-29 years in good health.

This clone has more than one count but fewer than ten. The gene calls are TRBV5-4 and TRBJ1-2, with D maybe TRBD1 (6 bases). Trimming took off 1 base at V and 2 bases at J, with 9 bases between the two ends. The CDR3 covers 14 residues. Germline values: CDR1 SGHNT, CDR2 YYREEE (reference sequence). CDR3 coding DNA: TGTGCCAGCAGCTTGAACAGGGAAAACTATGGCTACACCTTC. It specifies CASSLNRENYGYTF.

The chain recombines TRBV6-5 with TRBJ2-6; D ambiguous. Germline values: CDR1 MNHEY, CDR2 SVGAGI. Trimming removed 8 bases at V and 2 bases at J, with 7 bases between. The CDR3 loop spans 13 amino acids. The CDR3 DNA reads TGTGCCAGCCCGAGTGCTGGGGCCAACGTCCTGACTTTC. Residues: CASPSAGANVLTF.